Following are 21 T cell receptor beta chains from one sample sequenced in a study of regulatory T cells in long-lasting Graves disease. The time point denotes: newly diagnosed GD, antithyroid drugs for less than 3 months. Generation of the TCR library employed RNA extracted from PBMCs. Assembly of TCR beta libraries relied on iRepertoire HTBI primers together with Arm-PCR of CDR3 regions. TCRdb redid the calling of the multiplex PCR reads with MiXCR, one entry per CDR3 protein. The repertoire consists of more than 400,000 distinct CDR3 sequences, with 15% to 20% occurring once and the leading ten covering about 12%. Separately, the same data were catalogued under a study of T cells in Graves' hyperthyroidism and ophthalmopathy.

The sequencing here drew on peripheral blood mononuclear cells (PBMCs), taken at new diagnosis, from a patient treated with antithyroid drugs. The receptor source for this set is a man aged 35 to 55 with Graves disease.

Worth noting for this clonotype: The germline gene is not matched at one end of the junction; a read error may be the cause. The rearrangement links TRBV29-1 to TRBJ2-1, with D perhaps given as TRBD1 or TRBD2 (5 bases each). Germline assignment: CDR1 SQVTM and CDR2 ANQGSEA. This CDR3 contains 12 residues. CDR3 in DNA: TGTTCCGGGGCCAGCGTTAGCAATGAGCAGTTCTTC. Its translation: CSGASVSNEQFF.

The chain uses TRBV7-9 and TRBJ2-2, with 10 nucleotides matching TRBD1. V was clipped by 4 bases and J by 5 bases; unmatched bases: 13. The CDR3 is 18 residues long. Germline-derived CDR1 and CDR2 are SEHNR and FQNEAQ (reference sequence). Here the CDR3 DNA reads TGTGCCAGCAGCTCACTAAACCGACAGGGGGCGAGGACCGGGGAGCTGTTTTTT. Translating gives CASSSLNRQGARTGELFF.

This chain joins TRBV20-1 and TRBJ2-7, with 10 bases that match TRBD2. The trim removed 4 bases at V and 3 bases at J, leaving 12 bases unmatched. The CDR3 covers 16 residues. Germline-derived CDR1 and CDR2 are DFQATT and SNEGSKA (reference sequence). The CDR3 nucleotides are TGCAGTGCTAACAGTCTAGCGGGAGAGCCCGTCTACGAGCAGTACTTC. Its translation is CSANSLAGEPVYEQYF.

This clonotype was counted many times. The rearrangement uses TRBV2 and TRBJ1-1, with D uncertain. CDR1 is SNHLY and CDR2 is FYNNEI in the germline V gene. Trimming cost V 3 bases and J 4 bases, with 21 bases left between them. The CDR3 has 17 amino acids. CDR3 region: CASSDPVGRRVGTEAFF. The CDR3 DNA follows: TGTGCCAGCAGTGATCCAGTCGGCAGGAGGGTCGGCACTGAAGCTTTCTTT. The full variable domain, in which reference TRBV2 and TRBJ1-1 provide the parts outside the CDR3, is EPEVTQTPSHQVTQMGQEVILRCVPISNHLYFYWYRQILGQKVEFLVSFYNNEISEKSEIFDDQFSVERPDGSNFTLKIRSTKLEDSAMYFCASSDPVGRRVGTEAFFGQGTRLTVV.

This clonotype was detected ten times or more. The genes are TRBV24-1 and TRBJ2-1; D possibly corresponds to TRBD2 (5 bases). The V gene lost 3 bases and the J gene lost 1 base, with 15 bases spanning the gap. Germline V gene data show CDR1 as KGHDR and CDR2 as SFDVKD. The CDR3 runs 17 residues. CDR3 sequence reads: CATSDPDPKRSYNEQFF. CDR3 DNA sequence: TGTGCCACCAGTGATCCCGACCCCAAGCGGTCCTACAATGAGCAGTTCTTC.

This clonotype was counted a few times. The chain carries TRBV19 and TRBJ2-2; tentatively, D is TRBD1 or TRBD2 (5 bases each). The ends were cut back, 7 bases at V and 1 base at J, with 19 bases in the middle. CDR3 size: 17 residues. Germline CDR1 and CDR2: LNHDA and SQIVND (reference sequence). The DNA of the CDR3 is TGTGCCAGTACTCACAACACCGGGACCCTGAACACCGGGGAGCTGTTTTTT. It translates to CASTHNTGTLNTGELFF.

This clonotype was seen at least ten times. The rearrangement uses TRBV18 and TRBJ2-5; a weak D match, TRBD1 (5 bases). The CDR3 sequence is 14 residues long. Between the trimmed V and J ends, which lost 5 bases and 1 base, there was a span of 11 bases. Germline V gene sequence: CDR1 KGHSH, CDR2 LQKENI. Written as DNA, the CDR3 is TGTGCCAGCTCAAGACAGAAACCCCAAGAGACCCAGTACTTC. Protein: CASSRQKPQETQYF.

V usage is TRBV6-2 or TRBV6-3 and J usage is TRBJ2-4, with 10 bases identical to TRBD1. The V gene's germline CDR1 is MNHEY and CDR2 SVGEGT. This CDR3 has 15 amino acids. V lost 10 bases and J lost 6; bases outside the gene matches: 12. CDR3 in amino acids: CAIDPLTGGPNIQYF. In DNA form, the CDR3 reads TGTGCCATCGACCCTCTGACAGGGGGCCCAAACATTCAGTACTTC.

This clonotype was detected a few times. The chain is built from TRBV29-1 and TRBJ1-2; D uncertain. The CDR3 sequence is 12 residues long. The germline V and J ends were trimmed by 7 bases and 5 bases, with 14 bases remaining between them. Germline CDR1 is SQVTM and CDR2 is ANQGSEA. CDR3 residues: CSALSSVYGYTF. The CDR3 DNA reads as TGCAGCGCCCTTTCCAGCGTTTATGGCTACACCTTC. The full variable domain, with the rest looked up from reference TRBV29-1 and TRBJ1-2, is SAVISQKPSRDICQRGTSLTIQCQVDSQVTMMFWYRQQPGQSLTLIATANQGSEATYESGFVIDKFPISRPNLTFSTLTVSNMSPEDSSIYLCSALSSVYGYTFGSGTRLTVV.

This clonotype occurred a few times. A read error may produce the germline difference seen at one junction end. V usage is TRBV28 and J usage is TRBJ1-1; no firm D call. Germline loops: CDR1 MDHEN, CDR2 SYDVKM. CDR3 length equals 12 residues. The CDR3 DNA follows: TGTGCCAGCAGTTTAGGTTTGGCCCCTCACCGCTTT. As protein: CASSLGLAPHRF. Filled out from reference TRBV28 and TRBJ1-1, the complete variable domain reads DVKVTQSSRYLVKRTGEKVFLECVQDMDHENMFWYRQDPGLGLRLIYFSYDVKMKEKGDIPEGYSVSREKKERFSLILESASTNQTSMYLCASSLGLAPHRFGQGTRLTVV.

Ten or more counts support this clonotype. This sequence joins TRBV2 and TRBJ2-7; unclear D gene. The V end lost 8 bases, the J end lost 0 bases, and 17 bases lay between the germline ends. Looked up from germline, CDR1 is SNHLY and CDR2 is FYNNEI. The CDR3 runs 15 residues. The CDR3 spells CASVLEGGGSYEQYF. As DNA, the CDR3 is TGTGCCAGCGTCCTTGAAGGCGGTGGCTCCTACGAGCAGTACTTC.

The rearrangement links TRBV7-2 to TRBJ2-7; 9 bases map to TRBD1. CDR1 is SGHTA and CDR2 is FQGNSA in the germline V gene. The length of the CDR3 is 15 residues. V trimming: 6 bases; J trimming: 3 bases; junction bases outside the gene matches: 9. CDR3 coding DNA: TGTGCCAGCAGGGCTTCCGGGACAGGGTTCTACGAGCAGTACTTC. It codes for CASRASGTGFYEQYF.

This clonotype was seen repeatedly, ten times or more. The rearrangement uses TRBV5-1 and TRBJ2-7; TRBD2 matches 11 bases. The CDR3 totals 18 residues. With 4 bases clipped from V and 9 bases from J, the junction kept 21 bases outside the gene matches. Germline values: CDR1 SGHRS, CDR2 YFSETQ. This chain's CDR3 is CASSATGNPTLAGGRQYF. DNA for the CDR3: TGCGCCAGCAGCGCGACAGGCAATCCTACCCTAGCGGGAGGAAGGCAGTACTTC.

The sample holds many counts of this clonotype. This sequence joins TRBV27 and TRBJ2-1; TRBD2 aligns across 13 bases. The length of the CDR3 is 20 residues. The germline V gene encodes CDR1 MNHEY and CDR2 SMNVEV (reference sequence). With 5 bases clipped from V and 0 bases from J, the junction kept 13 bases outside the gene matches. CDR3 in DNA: TGTGCCAGCAGTCACCGGACTAGCGGGAGACCAATGAGCTCCTACAATGAGCAGTTCTTC. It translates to CASSHRTSGRPMSSYNEQFF.

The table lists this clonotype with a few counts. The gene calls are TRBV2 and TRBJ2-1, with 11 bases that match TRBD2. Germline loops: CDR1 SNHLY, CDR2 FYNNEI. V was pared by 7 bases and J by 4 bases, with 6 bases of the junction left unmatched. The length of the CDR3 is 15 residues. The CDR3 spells CASTKGLAVYNEQFF. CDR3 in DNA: TGTGCCAGCACTAAGGGACTAGCGGTATACAATGAGCAGTTCTTC. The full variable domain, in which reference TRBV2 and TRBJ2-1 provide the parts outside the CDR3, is EPEVTQTPSHQVTQMGQEVILRCVPISNHLYFYWYRQILGQKVEFLVSFYNNEISEKSEIFDDQFSVERPDGSNFTLKIRSTKLEDSAMYFCASTKGLAVYNEQFFGPGTRLTVL.

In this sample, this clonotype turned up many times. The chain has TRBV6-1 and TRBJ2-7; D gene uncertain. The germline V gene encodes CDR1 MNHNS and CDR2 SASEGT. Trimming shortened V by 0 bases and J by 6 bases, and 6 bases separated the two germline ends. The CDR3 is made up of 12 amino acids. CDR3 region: CASSEALGEQYF. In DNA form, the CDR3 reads TGTGCCAGCAGTGAAGCGCTGGGCGAGCAGTACTTC.

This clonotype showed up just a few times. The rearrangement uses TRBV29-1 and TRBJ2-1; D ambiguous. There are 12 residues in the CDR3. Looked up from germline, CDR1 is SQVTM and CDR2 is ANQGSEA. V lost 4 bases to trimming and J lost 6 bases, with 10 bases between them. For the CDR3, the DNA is TGCAGCGTTGTAGGGCTTACCAATGAGCAGTTCTTC. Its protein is CSVVGLTNEQFF.

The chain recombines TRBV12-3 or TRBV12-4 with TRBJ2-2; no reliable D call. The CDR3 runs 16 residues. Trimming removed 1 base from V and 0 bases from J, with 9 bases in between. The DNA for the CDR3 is TGTGCCAGCAGTTTAGGAAGGGCGACGAACACCGGGGAGCTGTTTTTT. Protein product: CASSLGRATNTGELFF.

Here the CDR3 reads CSAWLGAEKLFF. The CDR3 DNA follows: TGCAGCGCCTGGTTGGGGGCGGAAAAACTGTTTTTT. The rearrangement uses TRBV29-1 and TRBJ1-4, with D possibly being TRBD1 (6 bases). The length of the CDR3 is 12 residues. Trimming removed 7 bases from V and 8 bases from J, with 14 bases in between. Germline CDR1 and CDR2: SQVTM and ANQGSEA.

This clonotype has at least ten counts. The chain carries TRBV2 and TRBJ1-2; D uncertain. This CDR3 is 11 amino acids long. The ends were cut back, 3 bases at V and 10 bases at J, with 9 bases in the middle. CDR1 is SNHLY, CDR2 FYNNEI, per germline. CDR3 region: CASSEKVIYTF. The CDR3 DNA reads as TGTGCCAGCAGTGAGAAGGTGATCTACACCTTC.

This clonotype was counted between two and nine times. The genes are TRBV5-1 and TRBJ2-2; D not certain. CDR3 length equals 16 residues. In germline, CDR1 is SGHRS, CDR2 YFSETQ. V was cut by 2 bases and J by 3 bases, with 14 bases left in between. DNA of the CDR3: TGCGCCAGCAGCTTCTTGACTCCTGACGACACCGGGGAGCTGTTTTTT. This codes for CASSFLTPDDTGELFF.